Following are 11 T cell receptor beta chains from one sample sequenced in a study of beta chain features in type 1 diabetes. Findings and caveats of the study: Type 1 diabetes patients showed a moderate but significant shortening of TCRB CDR3s in all four CD4+ subsets.

What these receptors recognize is not known. The authors reverse transcribed all of the isolated RNA, so sequencing captured expressed TCRB transcripts. Only in-frame clones appear in the TCRdb table, and some are missing; sequencing was by immunoSEQ multiplex PCR. The sample shows some 240,000 clones, around 15% of them seen only once. The sequencing sample was made of naive CD4+ T cells from blood. The receptor set was obtained from a man aged 30-40 years with type 1 diabetes.

This clone was detected only a few times. The V gene is TRBV7-2, the J gene TRBJ2-5; unclear D gene. With 1 base removed from V and 4 bases from J, the gap between germline ends came to 13 bases. This CDR3 is 15 amino acids long. CDR1 is SGHTA, CDR2 FQGNSA, per germline. CDR3 sequence (DNA): TGTGCCAGCAGCTTAGGGCTCTATTCGGGAGAGACCCAGTACTTC. Its protein is CASSLGLYSGETQYF.

This chain joins TRBV29-1 and TRBJ2-1; no clear D gene. V shed 6 bases and J shed 6 bases, with 6 bases lying between them. This CDR3 is 10 amino acids long. Germline-derived CDR1 and CDR2 are SQVTM and ANQGSEA. Written as DNA, the CDR3 is TGCAGCGTGAAAACCAATGAGCAGTTCTTC. This codes for CSVKTNEQFF.

There are a few counts of this clone. V usage is TRBV29-1 and J usage is TRBJ1-1; 9 nucleotides align to TRBD1. The CDR3 length is 13 residues. V trimming: 7 bases; J trimming: 6 bases; junction bases outside the gene matches: 9. The germline V gene encodes CDR1 SQVTM and CDR2 ANQGSEA. The CDR3 DNA sequence: TGCAGCGGGGGACAGGGTTTCCAAGCTGAAGCTTTCTTT. It specifies CSGGQGFQAEAFF.

Only a few counts were recorded for this clone. The identical CDR3 is also encoded by other nucleotide sequences in the sample. This sequence joins TRBV9 and TRBJ2-2; D gene unclear. Deletions cut 0 bases from V and 1 base from J, with 4 bases between. This CDR3 region has 14 residues. Germline V gene lookup returns CDR1 SGDLS and CDR2 YYNGEE. CDR3 loop: CASSVALNTGELFF. As DNA, the CDR3 is TGTGCCAGCAGCGTAGCACTGAACACCGGGGAGCTGTTTTTT.

This clone showed up just a few times. The chain links TRBV25-1 to TRBJ2-1; unclear D gene. The V and J ends lost 0 bases and 9 bases respectively, with 3 bases between them. Germline values: CDR1 MGHDK, CDR2 SYGVNS. CDR3 length: 11 residues. The CDR3 reads CASSEYGEQFF. CDR3 nucleotides: TGTGCCAGCAGTGAATATGGTGAGCAGTTCTTC. The full variable domain, rest sourced from reference TRBV25-1 and TRBJ2-1, is EADIYQTPRYLVIGTGKKITLECSQTMGHDKMYWYQQDPGMELHLIHYSYGVNSTEKGDLSSESTVSRIRTEHFPLTLESARPSHTSQYLCASSEYGEQFFGPGTRLTVL.

This clone was observed a few times. This chain connects TRBV2 to TRBJ2-4; no definite D call. Germline V gene sequence: CDR1 SNHLY, CDR2 FYNNEI. V dropped 5 bases and J dropped 0 bases, with 8 bases sitting between them. This CDR3 comprises 14 residues. The CDR3 region is CASSRRVAKNIQYF. In nucleotides, the CDR3 is TGTGCCAGCAGTAGACGCGTAGCCAAAAACATTCAGTACTTC.

The gene calls are TRBV30 and TRBJ2-2; D unresolved. The germline V gene has CDR1 GTSNPN and CDR2 SVGIG (reference sequence). The CDR3 extends over 13 amino acids. The V gene lost 2 bases and the J gene lost 4 bases, with 8 bases spanning the gap. The CDR3: CAWSRGVTGELFF. CDR3 nucleotide sequence: TGTGCCTGGAGTCGTGGGGTCACCGGGGAGCTGTTTTTT.

This chain links TRBV7-3 with TRBJ2-1; D unclear. Germline V gives CDR1 SGHTA, CDR2 FQGTGA. This CDR3 has 15 amino acids. V lost 1 base and J lost 0, with 7 bases in between. This chain's CDR3 is CASSLILASYNEQFF. CDR3 sequence (DNA): TGTGCCAGCAGCTTAATTCTGGCCTCCTACAATGAGCAGTTCTTC.

This clone appeared a few times. Other DNA variants within this sample encode the same CDR3. The rearrangement uses TRBV7-2 and TRBJ2-3; D may be TRBD1 (7 bases). V lost 4 bases and J 0 bases, leaving 11 bases between the germline ends. The CDR3 has 15 residues. The germline V gene encodes CDR1 SGHTA and CDR2 FQGNSA. CDR3 nucleotide sequence: TGTGCCAGCAGCTCACAGGGGACTAGCACAGATACGCAGTATTTT. This sequence encodes CASSSQGTSTDTQYF.

The rearrangement uses TRBV6-1 and TRBJ2-6, with D maybe TRBD1 (6 bases). CDR1 MNHNS and CDR2 SASEGT come from the germline V gene. Trimming stripped 2 bases from V and 0 bases from J, with 11 bases between. CDR3 length equals 17 residues. The CDR3 is CASSEWQGSSGANVLTF. The CDR3 nucleotides read TGTGCCAGCAGTGAATGGCAGGGGAGCTCTGGGGCCAACGTCCTGACTTTC.

The rearrangement joins TRBV28 to TRBJ2-1; 8 nucleotides agree with TRBD2. V shed 3 bases, J shed 10 bases, and the junction held 14 bases outside the gene matches. Germline V gives CDR1 MDHEN, CDR2 SYDVKM. The length of the CDR3 is 16 residues. The CDR3 is CASSFPLNSGTQEQFF. CDR3 in DNA: TGTGCCAGCAGTTTCCCTCTGAATAGCGGGACGCAAGAGCAGTTCTTC.